A single sample gave rise to the 20 T cell receptor beta chains below, sequenced in a study of T-cell memory formation after mild COVID-19. TCRdb recomputed calls from the 5' RACE reads with MiXCR, one row per CDR3 protein. The data contain 350,000 to 500,000 distinct CDR3 sequences, more than 15% of them singletons. Material for sequencing was PBMCs or a T cell subset sorted from them (not recorded which). All receptors come from a man in his late teens or twenties who had mild COVID-19 (a few samples of this study predate the infection). Cell type and time point are not known.

V usage is TRBV7-9 and J usage is TRBJ2-4; D ambiguous. Germline V gene lookup returns CDR1 SEHNR and CDR2 FQNEAQ (reference sequence). Trimming removed 4 bases at V and 0 bases at J, with 10 bases between. The CDR3 runs 15 residues. The CDR3 loop is CASSSTPSAKNIQYF. CDR3 DNA sequence: TGTGCCAGCAGCTCGACTCCTTCAGCCAAAAACATTCAGTACTTC.

This clonotype has only one observation. Since a far larger clone is one base different, this is likely a read error. The chain employs TRBV12-3 or TRBV12-4 and TRBJ2-5; D not certain. The CDR3 runs 12 residues. This CDR3 reads CASSPGQETKYF. CDR3 nucleotide sequence: TGTGCCAGCAGTCCAGGCCAAGAGACCAAGTACTTC.

Only a few counts were recorded for this clonotype. V gene TRBV6-2 or TRBV6-3 combines with J gene TRBJ2-7; D call uncertain. Trimming removed 3 bases at V and 5 bases at J, with 8 bases between. Germline CDR1 is MNHEY and CDR2 is SVGEGT. This CDR3 has 12 amino acids. The CDR3 reads CASSYMANEQYF. The CDR3 nucleotides are TGTGCCAGCAGTTATATGGCGAACGAGCAGTACTTC.

The J gene is TRBJ2-3, the V gene TRBV3-1, with 10 bases aligning to TRBD1. The germline V gene encodes CDR1 LGHDT and CDR2 YNNKEL (reference sequence). V was pared by 3 bases and J by 10 bases, with 10 bases of the junction left unmatched. The CDR3 covers 15 residues. CDR3 in DNA: TGTGCCAGCAGCCAGGGACAGGGGTTTGGCGCGTCGCAGTATTTT. Its protein product is CASSQGQGFGASQYF.

This clonotype was found many times. A read error may produce the germline difference seen at one junction end. This rearrangement joins TRBV5-1 to TRBJ2-3; TRBD2 matches 7 bases. CDR1 and CDR2 from the germline V gene are SGHRS and YFSETQ. The CDR3 extends over 14 amino acids. The CDR3 here is CASSWGGSTDTQYF. CDR3 DNA sequence: TGTGCCAGCAGCTGGGGGGGGAGCACAGATACGCAGTATTTT.

This clonotype was seen more than once but under ten times. The chain recombines TRBV2 with TRBJ2-7, with D perhaps TRBD1 or TRBD2 (6 bases each). CDR1 SNHLY and CDR2 FYNNEI come from the germline V gene. The CDR3 consists of 13 residues. Trimming stripped 7 bases from V and 4 bases from J, with 14 bases between. The CDR3 loop is CASTPGAGYEQYF. CDR3 nucleotide sequence: TGTGCCAGCACCCCGGGGGCCGGGTACGAGCAGTACTTC. The whole variable domain, filled in from reference TRBV2 and TRBJ2-7, reads EPEVTQTPSHQVTQMGQEVILRCVPISNHLYFYWYRQILGQKVEFLVSFYNNEISEKSEIFDDQFSVERPDGSNFTLKIRSTKLEDSAMYFCASTPGAGYEQYFGPGTRLTVT.

This clonotype came up a few times. This chain joins TRBV6-2 or TRBV6-3 and TRBJ2-7; 8 bases are a match to TRBD1. Trimming cost V 10 bases and J 3 bases; bases outside gene matches: 11. CDR1 MNHEY and CDR2 SVGEGT come from the germline V gene. The CDR3 totals 14 residues. CDR3: CATQRTGRDYEQYF. In DNA form, the CDR3 reads TGTGCCACCCAAAGGACAGGGAGAGACTACGAGCAGTACTTC.

This clonotype was counted between two and nine times. The chain carries TRBV5-1 and TRBJ1-2; TRBD1 might be the D (5 bases). V dropped 4 bases and J dropped 8 bases, with 12 bases sitting between them. The CDR3 is 12 residues long. The germline CDR1 and CDR2 sequences are SGHRS and YFSETQ. The chain's CDR3 is CASSPLGQGYTF. The CDR3 bases are TGCGCCAGCAGCCCACTGGGGCAGGGCTACACCTTC. Filled out from reference TRBV5-1 and TRBJ1-2, the complete variable domain reads KAGVTQTPRYLIKTRGQQVTLSCSPISGHRSVSWYQQTPGQGLQFLFEYFSETQRNKGNFPGRFSGRQFSNSRSEMNVSTLELGDSALYLCASSPLGQGYTFGSGTRLTVV.

This clonotype was seen many times. The chain recombines TRBV7-3 with TRBJ2-1; D possibly uses TRBD1 or TRBD2 (6 bases each). CDR1 and CDR2 (germline): SGHTA, FQGTGA. The CDR3 is 15 residues long. Trimming shortened V by 2 bases and J by 2 bases, and 10 bases separated the two germline ends. Written as DNA, the CDR3 is TGTGCCAGCAGCTTAGAGGGGGGACCCTACAATGAGCAGTTCTTC. As protein: CASSLEGGPYNEQFF.

This chain connects TRBV5-1 to TRBJ2-5; 9 bases align to TRBD1. CDR3 length: 16 residues. Trimming at V came to 0 bases and at J to 5 bases, leaving 8 bases not matched to a gene. Per the germline V gene, CDR1 is SGHRS and CDR2 is YFSETQ. CDR3 coding DNA: TGCGCCAGCAGCTTGGCGGACAGGGGAATGCAGGAGACCCAGTACTTC. Protein product: CASSLADRGMQETQYF.

This clonotype has at least ten counts. The rearrangement links TRBV20-1 to TRBJ2-7; tentatively, D is TRBD1 or TRBD2 (6 bases each). Trimming took 3 bases from V and 2 from J, leaving 11 bases between them. This CDR3 region has 13 residues. Per the germline V gene, CDR1 is DFQATT and CDR2 is SNEGSKA (reference sequence). The CDR3 nucleotides are TGCAGTGCTAGGAGGGGGGACCCCTACGAGCAGTACTTC. This codes for CSARRGDPYEQYF.

The CDR3 DNA reads TGTGCCAGCAGAACCAGGGCGGGGGACACTGAAGCTTTCTTT. It is translated as CASRTRAGDTEAFF. The V call is TRBV12-3 or TRBV12-4, the J call TRBJ1-1; a possible D gene is TRBD1 (5 bases). The V and J ends lost 6 bases and 3 bases respectively, with 14 bases between them. This CDR3 region has 14 residues.

This chain links TRBV6-2 or TRBV6-3 with TRBJ2-1; TRBD1 matches at 8 bases. After removal of 0 bases from V and 7 bases from J, the junction contained 8 bases not matched to a gene. The length of the CDR3 is 16 residues. The germline V gene encodes CDR1 MNHEY and CDR2 SVGEGT. The CDR3 DNA reads TGTGCCAGCAGTTACTCGCGGCAGGGGGCGAGGAATGAGCAGTTCTTC. Protein: CASSYSRQGARNEQFF.

This clonotype was observed a handful of times. This sequence joins TRBV28 and TRBJ2-7; D remains unclear. V gave up 5 bases and J gave up 4 bases, with 9 bases separating them. Germline V lookup: CDR1 MDHEN, CDR2 SYDVKM. This CDR3 is 12 amino acids long. DNA for the CDR3: TGTGCCAGCAGTATCAAGGGTTACGAGCAGTACGTC. This encodes CASSIKGYEQYV.

The V call is TRBV7-9, the J call TRBJ2-7; no firm D call. This CDR3 spans 12 amino acids. Germline loops: CDR1 SEHNR, CDR2 FQNEAQ (reference sequence). Deletions cut 1 base from V and 9 bases from J, with 10 bases between. The DNA of the CDR3 is TGTGCCAGCAGCTTAGACCTCTCGGGGCAGTACGTC. It encodes CASSLDLSGQYV.

Only a few counts were recorded for this clonotype. The chain recombines TRBV20-1 with TRBJ2-7, with a possible D match to TRBD2 (7 bases). Germline V gene data show CDR1 as DFQATT and CDR2 as SNEGSKA (reference sequence). Trimming took 0 bases from V and 3 from J, leaving 24 bases between them. The CDR3 extends over 18 amino acids. The CDR3 bases are TGCAGTGCTAGAGATCAACATTCCGCGGGGGCTGCTTTCTACGAGCAGTACTTC. Amino acids: CSARDQHSAGAAFYEQYF.

This clonotype was detected a few times. V is TRBV11-1 and J is TRBJ2-7; D is undetermined. Germline assignment: CDR1 SGHAT and CDR2 FQDESV (reference sequence). This CDR3 is 13 amino acids long. Trimming took off 4 bases at V and 3 bases at J, with 10 bases between the two ends. The CDR3 is CASSWTEDYEQYV. As DNA, the CDR3 is TGTGCCAGCAGCTGGACGGAAGACTACGAGCAGTACGTC.

This chain joins TRBV7-2 and TRBJ2-3; D not certain. Trimming removed 1 base from V and 9 bases from J, with 2 bases in between. Germline CDR1 is SGHTA and CDR2 is FQGNSA. The CDR3 spans 10 residues. CDR3 in DNA: TGTGCCAGCAGCTTAGGGACGCAGTATTTT. Protein product: CASSLGTQYF.

The chain has TRBV20-1 and TRBJ2-5, with a tentative D call TRBD2 (6 bases). V was trimmed by 3 bases and J by 1 base, leaving 12 bases between them. CDR1 is DFQATT, CDR2 SNEGSKA, per germline (reference sequence). The CDR3 is made up of 14 amino acids. Written as DNA, the CDR3 is TGCAGTGCTAGCAAACCGGGAGCCCAAGAGACCCAGTACTTC. Its protein is CSASKPGAQETQYF.

J is TRBJ1-4 and V is TRBV12-3 or TRBV12-4, with 7 nucleotides matching TRBD1. V gave up 6 bases and J gave up 4 bases; unmatched junction bases: 5. CDR3 length: 14 residues. This chain's CDR3 is CASSMTGSNEKLFF. CDR3 sequence (DNA): TGTGCCAGCAGCATGACAGGGAGTAATGAAAAACTGTTTTTT.